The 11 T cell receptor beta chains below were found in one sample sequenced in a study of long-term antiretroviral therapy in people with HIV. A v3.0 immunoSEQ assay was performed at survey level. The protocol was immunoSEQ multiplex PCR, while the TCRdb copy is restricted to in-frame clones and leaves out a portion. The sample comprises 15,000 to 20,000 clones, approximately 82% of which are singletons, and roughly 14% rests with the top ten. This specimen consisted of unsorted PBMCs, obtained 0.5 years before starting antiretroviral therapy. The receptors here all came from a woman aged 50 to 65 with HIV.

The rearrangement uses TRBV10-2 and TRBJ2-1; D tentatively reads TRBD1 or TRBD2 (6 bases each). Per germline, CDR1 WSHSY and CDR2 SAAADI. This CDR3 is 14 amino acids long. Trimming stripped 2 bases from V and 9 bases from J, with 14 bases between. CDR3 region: CASSEQGRGGEQFF. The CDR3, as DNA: TGCGCCAGCAGTGAGCAGGGGCGGGGAGGTGAGCAGTTCTTC.

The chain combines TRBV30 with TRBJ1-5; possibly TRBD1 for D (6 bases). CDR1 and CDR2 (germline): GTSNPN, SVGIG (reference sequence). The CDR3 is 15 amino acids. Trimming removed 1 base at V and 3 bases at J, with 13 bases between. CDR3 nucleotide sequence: TGTGCCTGGAGTGCGATGACAGGCGCCAATCAGCCCCAGCATTTT. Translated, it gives CAWSAMTGANQPQHF.

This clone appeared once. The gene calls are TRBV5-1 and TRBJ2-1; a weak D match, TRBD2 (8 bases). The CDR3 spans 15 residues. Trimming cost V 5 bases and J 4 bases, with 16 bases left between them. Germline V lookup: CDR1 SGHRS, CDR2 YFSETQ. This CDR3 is CASRSGGTAYNEQFF. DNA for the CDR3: TGCGCCAGCAGATCGGGGGGGACAGCGTACAATGAGCAGTTCTTC.

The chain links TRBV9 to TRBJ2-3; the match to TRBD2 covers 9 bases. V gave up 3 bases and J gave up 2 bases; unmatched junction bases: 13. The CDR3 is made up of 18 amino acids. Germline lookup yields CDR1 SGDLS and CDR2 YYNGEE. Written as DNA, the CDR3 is TGTGCCAGCAGCGCTAAGGAGTTAAGCGGGGGGTACACAGATACGCAGTATTTT. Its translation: CASSAKELSGGYTDTQYF.

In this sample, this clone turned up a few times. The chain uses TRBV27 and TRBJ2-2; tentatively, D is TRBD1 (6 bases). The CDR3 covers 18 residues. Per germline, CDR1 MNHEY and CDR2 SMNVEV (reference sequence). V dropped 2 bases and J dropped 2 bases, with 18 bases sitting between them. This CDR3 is CASSLRFATGLNTGELFF. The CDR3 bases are TGTGCCAGCAGTTTAAGGTTCGCGACAGGCCTTAACACCGGGGAGCTGTTTTTT.

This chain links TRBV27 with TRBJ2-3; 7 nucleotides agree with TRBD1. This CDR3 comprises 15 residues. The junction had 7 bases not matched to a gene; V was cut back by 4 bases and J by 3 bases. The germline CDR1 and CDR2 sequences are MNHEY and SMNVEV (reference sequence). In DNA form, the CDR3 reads TGTGCCAGCAGTTGGGGAAGGGGGCTGACAGATACGCAGTATTTT. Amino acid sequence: CASSWGRGLTDTQYF.

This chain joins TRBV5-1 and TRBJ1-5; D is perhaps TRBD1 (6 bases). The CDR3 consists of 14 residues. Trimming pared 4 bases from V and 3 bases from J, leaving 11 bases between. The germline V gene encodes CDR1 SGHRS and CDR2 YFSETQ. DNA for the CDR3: TGCGCCAGCAGCCTTACGGGACACAATCAGCCCCAGCATTTT. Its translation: CASSLTGHNQPQHF.

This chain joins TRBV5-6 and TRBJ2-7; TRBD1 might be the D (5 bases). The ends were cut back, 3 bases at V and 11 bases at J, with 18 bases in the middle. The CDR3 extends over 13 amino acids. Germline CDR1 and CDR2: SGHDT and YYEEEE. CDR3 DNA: TGTGCCAGCAGCTCCGGACGAAACAGGTTAGAGTACTTC. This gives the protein CASSSGRNRLEYF.

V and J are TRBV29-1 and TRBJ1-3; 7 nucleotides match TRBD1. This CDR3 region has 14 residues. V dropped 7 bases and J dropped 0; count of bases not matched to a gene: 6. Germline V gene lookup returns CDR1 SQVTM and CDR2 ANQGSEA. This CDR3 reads CSAYRGSSGNTIYF. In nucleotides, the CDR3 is TGCAGCGCGTACAGGGGCTCCTCTGGAAACACCATATATTTT.

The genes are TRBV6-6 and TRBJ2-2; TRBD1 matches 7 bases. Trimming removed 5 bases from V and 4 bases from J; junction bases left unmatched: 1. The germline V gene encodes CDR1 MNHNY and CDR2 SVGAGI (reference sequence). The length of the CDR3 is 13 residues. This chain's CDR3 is CASSRQGTGELFF. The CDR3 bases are TGTGCCAGCAGTCGACAGGGCACCGGGGAGCTGTTTTTT.

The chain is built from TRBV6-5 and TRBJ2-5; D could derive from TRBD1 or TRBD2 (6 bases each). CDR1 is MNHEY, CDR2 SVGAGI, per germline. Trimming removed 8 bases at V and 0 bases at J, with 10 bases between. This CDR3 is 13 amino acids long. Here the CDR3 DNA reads TGTGCCAGCTCTCGGGGGCACCAAGAGACCCAGTACTTC. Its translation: CASSRGHQETQYF.